This note documents a single TCR beta chain sequence. The antigen remains unidentified. Specified time point: persistent/refractory GD, antithyroid drugs over 5 years with positive TRAb. There was RNA extracted from PBMCs, and the TCR library was made from it. The guidelines of the American Thyroid Association were the basis for diagnosing Graves' disease. Patients hailed from an endocrinology department in Xi'an, China. HTBI primers from iRepertoire and Arm-PCR of CDR3 regions yielded the TCR beta libraries. TCRdb fed the multiplex PCR reads into MiXCR, producing one record per CDR3 protein. The table includes about 660,000 distinct CDR3 sequences, about 32% detected once. The data originate from a study of regulatory T cells in long-lasting Graves disease. Study observations and caveats: Few sampled subjects may have lowered accuracy. Newly diagnosed patients shared 950 to 1,000 public clonotypes; persistent patients shared around 2,500.

From germline, CDR1 is DFQATT and CDR2 SNEGSKA (reference sequence). This CDR3 has 17 amino acids. V lost 0 bases and J lost 2, with 17 bases in between. The specimen was peripheral blood mononuclear cells (PBMCs), collected when the disease was refractory, from a patient treated with antithyroid drugs. The chain recombines TRBV20-1 with TRBJ2-1, with a possible D match to TRBD2 (7 bases). The sequence came from a female donor with Graves disease. The CDR3 coding sequence is TGCAGTGCTAGAGATCTGAGAGGGGGAGGGCCCTACAATGAGCAGTTCTTC. It yields the protein CSARDLRGGGPYNEQFF.